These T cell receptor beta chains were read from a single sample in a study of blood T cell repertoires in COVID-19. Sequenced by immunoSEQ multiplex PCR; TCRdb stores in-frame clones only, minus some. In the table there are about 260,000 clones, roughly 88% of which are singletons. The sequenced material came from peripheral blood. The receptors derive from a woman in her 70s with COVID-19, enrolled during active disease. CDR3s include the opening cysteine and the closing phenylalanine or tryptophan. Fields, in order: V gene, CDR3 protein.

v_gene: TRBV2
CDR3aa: CASSVERTEAFF

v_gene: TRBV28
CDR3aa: CASSRPGKGQPQHF

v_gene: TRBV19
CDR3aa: CASSLGQGVKGEQYF

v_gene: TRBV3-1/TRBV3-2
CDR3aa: CASSLGTGASYGYTF

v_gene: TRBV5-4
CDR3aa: CASSVDRRSNEKLFF

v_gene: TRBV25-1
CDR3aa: CASSEWREGLEDTQYF

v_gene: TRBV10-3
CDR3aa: CAITSGDHNEQFF

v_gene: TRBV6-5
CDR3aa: CASRAQSGGSVAFF

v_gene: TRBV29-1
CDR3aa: CSVGGTSGSLLTYEQYF

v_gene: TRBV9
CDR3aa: CASSQLRDSSGNTIYF

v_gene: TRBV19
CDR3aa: CASSILEQPQHF

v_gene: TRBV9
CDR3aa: CASSVGWGGSTDTQYF

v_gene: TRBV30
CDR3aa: CAWSVDRPLAKNIQYF

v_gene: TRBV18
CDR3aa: CASSPPRPGGDTEAFF

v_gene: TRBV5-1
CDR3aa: CASSSRLAGGSYEQYF

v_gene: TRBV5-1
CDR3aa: CASFRQEANYGYTF

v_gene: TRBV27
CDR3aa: CASIRQGALGTEAFF

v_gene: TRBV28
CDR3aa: CASSLWGRDRAVQFF

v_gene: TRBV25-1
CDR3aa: CASSPAGNTIYF

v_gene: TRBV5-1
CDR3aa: CASSFPRGDSYEQYF

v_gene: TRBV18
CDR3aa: CASSPSLRGTDYGYTF

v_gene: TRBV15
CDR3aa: CATSRWGEGTGELFF

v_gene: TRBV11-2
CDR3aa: CASSLGGVGGAETQYF

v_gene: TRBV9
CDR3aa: CASSVGTGSIYEQYF

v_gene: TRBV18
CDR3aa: CASSPGGKGTEAFF

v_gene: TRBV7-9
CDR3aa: CASSLIGREEQYF

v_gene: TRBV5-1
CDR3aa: CASSLQGYNEQFF

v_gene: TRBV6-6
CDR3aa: CASSESGRKGGELFF

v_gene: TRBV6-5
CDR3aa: CASNRLRTDTQYF

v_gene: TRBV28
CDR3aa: CASSLDSGSGRYEQYF

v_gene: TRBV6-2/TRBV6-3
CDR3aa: CASSRSDQETQYF

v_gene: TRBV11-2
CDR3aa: CASSLTYSSGNTIYF

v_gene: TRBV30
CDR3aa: CAWGHRPNQPQHF

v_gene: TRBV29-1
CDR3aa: CSVGGSTQYF

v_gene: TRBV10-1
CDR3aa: CASSGGFYEQYF

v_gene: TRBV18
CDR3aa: CASSPLQEYQPQHF

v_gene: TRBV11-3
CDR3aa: CASSFRTAGTEAFF

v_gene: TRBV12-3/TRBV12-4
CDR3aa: CASSRDTHYGYTF

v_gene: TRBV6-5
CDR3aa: CASTDGQDSSYEQYF

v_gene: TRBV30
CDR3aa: CAWEGTGNSPLHF

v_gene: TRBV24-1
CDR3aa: CATSVAGATDTQYF

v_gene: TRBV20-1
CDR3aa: CSARDRVGYTF

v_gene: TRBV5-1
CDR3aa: CASSISGSPNEQFF

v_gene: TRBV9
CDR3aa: CASSVGANSGNTIYF

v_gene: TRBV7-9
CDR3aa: CASSRQADTQYF

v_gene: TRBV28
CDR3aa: CASSLQVAGGEETQYF

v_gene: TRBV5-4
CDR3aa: CASSRTGAGNTIYF

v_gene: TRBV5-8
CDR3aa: CASSTWTGTSGSPEQFF

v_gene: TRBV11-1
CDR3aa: CASSPGSAGELFF

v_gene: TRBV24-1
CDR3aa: CATSDSRSTDTQYF